In its sample, the clone carrying this TCR beta chain was seen many times. These data are taken from a study of T-cell reconstitution after alpha-beta-depleted transplantation in children. This CDR3 contains 15 residues. Germline values: CDR1 SGHRS, CDR2 YFSETQ. V lost 4 bases, J lost 6 bases, and 17 bases lay in between. Unique molecular identifiers featured in how the TCRbeta library was prepared. TCRdb re-called the PCR reads through MiXCR, storing one row per CDR3 protein. The sample consists of fewer than 120,000 distinct CDR3 sequences, about a tenth of them appearing once. Sequenced material: PBMCs from the stem cell graft donor, taken from the stem cell graft. The sequence was collected from a human donor who donated a stem cell graft to a child with acute lymphoblastic leukemia. The chain joins TRBV5-1 to TRBJ1-5; D might be TRBD1 (5 bases). The CDR3 nucleotides are TGCGCCAGCAGCGAGTCAGGGCAGGGCGGTCAGCCCCAGCATTTT. Translated, it gives CASSESGQGGQPQHF.